Below are 13 T cell receptor beta chains sequenced from a single sample in a study of T cell responses to AZD1222 COVID-19 vaccine. Clones were read by immunoSEQ multiplex PCR, and TCRdb kept only the in-frame ones, dropping some. The sample has about 150,000 clones, roughly 90% seen once. Sample: peripheral blood, taken on day 0 of AZD1222 vaccination. The receptors were gathered from an adult in good health.

V and J are TRBV5-1 and TRBJ2-2; 14 nucleotides align to TRBD2. The CDR3 length is 16 residues. V lost 4 bases and J lost 3; bases outside the gene matches: 2. Germline V CDR1 and CDR2: SGHRS, YFSETQ. This CDR3 is CASSRLAGGYTGELFF. The CDR3 coding sequence is TGCGCCAGCAGCCGACTAGCGGGAGGGTACACCGGGGAGCTGTTTTTT.

The genes are TRBV19 and TRBJ1-6, with D possibly TRBD1 on 6 matching bases. Germline-derived CDR1 and CDR2 are LNHDA and SQIVND (reference sequence). V gave up 3 bases and J gave up 5 bases, with 11 bases separating them. CDR3 length: 15 amino acids. The CDR3 protein is CASSISGHHNSPLHF. The CDR3 region has the DNA TGTGCCAGTAGTATTTCGGGACACCATAATTCACCCCTCCACTTT.

The chain links TRBV5-8 to TRBJ2-7, with TRBD1 matching over 9 bases. Trimming removed 4 bases from V and 5 bases from J; junction bases left unmatched: 10. The CDR3 is 15 residues long. Germline-derived CDR1 and CDR2 are SGHTS and YDEGEE. The CDR3 is CASSQPPGQGNEQYF. In DNA, the CDR3 is TGTGCCAGCAGCCAGCCTCCGGGACAGGGTAACGAGCAGTACTTC. Full variable domain (outside the CDR3, taken from reference TRBV5-8 and TRBJ2-7): EAGVTQSPTHLIKTRGQQATLRCSPISGHTSVYWYQQALGLGLQFLLWYDEGEERNRGNFPPRFSGRQFPNYSSELNVNALELEDSALYLCASSQPPGQGNEQYFGPGTRLTVT.

The V call is TRBV7-3, the J call TRBJ1-1; a weak D match, TRBD1 (5 bases). CDR3 length: 13 amino acids. Germline V CDR1 and CDR2: SGHTA, FQGTGA. Trimming cost V 1 base and J 5 bases, with 8 bases left between them. CDR3 DNA: TGTGCCAGCAGCTTAAGGTGGGGGACTGAAGCTTTCTTT. Its translation: CASSLRWGTEAFF.

This clone was counted only a few times. The rearrangement uses TRBV7-8 and TRBJ1-2; TRBD1 agrees at 12 bases. Germline CDR1 SGHVS, CDR2 FQNEAQ. There are 18 residues in the CDR3. V gave up 1 base and J gave up 0 bases; unmatched junction bases: 6. The CDR3 is CASSLVWGQGATNYGYTF. The CDR3 DNA follows: TGTGCCAGCAGCTTAGTGTGGGGACAGGGGGCCACTAACTATGGCTACACCTTC.

The chain recombines TRBV3-1 (or the pseudogene TRBV3-2) with TRBJ2-7; 8 nucleotides align to TRBD1. Losses at the gene ends were 2 bases for V and 3 bases for J; bases not matched to a gene: 9. CDR3 length equals 16 residues. Looked up from germline, CDR1 is LGHDT and CDR2 is YNNKEL (reference sequence). In DNA form, the CDR3 reads TGTGCCAGCAGCCAACCCCGGACAGGGATGGGCTACGAGCAGTACTTC. This gives the protein CASSQPRTGMGYEQYF.

V gene TRBV6-5 combines with J gene TRBJ2-1; D assignment may be TRBD1 or TRBD2 (6 bases each). Germline CDR1 and CDR2: MNHEY and SVGAGI. Trimming removed 7 bases at V and 1 base at J, with 11 bases between. CDR3 length equals 14 residues. In DNA, the CDR3 is TGTGCCAGCACCGCGGGACAATCCTACAATGAGCAGTTCTTC. Translation: CASTAGQSYNEQFF.

The chain is built from TRBV2 and TRBJ1-1; D unclear. This CDR3 is 14 amino acids long. Germline V gives CDR1 SNHLY, CDR2 FYNNEI. V lost 1 base and J lost 8, with 14 bases in between. The CDR3 here is CASSEGQRDQEAFF. Written as DNA, the CDR3 is TGTGCCAGCAGTGAAGGTCAGAGAGACCAGGAAGCTTTCTTT.

V is TRBV19 and J is TRBJ2-5; TRBD1 matches at 7 bases. V lost 4 bases, J lost 5 bases, and 10 bases stayed unmatched. The CDR3 totals 15 residues. In germline, CDR1 is LNHDA, CDR2 SQIVND (reference sequence). CDR3 in DNA: TGTGCCAGTAGTACACCTGCTCAGGGGGTGGAGACCCAGTACTTC. Its translation: CASSTPAQGVETQYF.

This clone was detected a few times. V gene TRBV10-3 combines with J gene TRBJ2-3, with TRBD2 identical over 9 bases. The V and J ends lost 8 bases and 4 bases, in that order; junction bases with no gene match: 10. Per the germline V gene, CDR1 is ENHRY and CDR2 is SYGVKD. This CDR3 comprises 15 residues. CDR3 nucleotide sequence: TGTGCCATCCGGGGTAGCGGGGGAGGTGCAGATACGCAGTATTTT. It specifies CAIRGSGGGADTQYF.

Here the CDR3 reads CASSGSGKAYNEQFF. In DNA, the CDR3 is TGTGCCAGCAGCGGGAGCGGGAAGGCTTACAATGAGCAGTTCTTC. This chain connects TRBV5-4 to TRBJ2-1, with 7 bases lining up with TRBD2. CDR3 size: 15 residues. The V gene end was trimmed by 4 bases and the J gene end by 4 bases; junction bases not matched to a gene: 8. Germline CDR1 is SGHNT and CDR2 is YYREEE (reference sequence).

J is TRBJ2-1 and V is TRBV11-2; TRBD1 is a possible D gene (6 bases). Germline CDR1 and CDR2: SGHAT and FQNNGV. This CDR3 is 18 amino acids long. The V gene lost 5 bases and the J gene lost 4 bases, with 24 bases spanning the gap. The CDR3 sequence: CASSPGLRGNPSYNEQFF. CDR3 sequence (DNA): TGTGCCAGCAGCCCCGGGTTGAGGGGGAACCCCTCTTACAATGAGCAGTTCTTC. Together with reference TRBV11-2 and TRBJ2-1, the CDR3 gives the full variable domain: EAGVAQSPRYKIIEKRQSVAFWCNPISGHATLYWYQQILGQGPKLLIQFQNNGVVDDSQLPKDRFSAERLKGVDSTLKIQPAKLEDSAVYLCASSPGLRGNPSYNEQFFGPGTRLTVL.

This chain connects TRBV6-6 to TRBJ1-3, with 8 bases that match TRBD1. Losses at the gene ends were 6 bases for V and 0 bases for J; bases not matched to a gene: 7. Germline lookup yields CDR1 MNHNY and CDR2 SVGAGI (reference sequence). The CDR3 spans 16 residues. The CDR3 loop is CASRADRVFSGNTIYF. CDR3 DNA: TGTGCCAGCAGGGCGGACAGGGTATTCTCTGGAAACACCATATATTTT.